The next 21 T cell receptor beta chains were all read from a single sample in a study of blood T cells in healthy people across ages. Together with a sample-barcoded 5' primer, a J-beta primer mix was included in a second PCR lasting roughly 6 to 12 cycles. TCRdb analysed the 5' RACE reads with MiXCR anew, one entry per CDR3 protein. The sample has some 900,000 distinct CDR3 sequences; 48% are singletons. Source material: blood. Receptor source: a man in his thirties or forties in good health.

V usage is TRBV18 and J usage is TRBJ1-4; 7 bases line up with TRBD1. Unmatched junction bases numbered 3, after V lost 3 bases and J lost 8 bases. The CDR3 is made up of 13 amino acids. CDR1 and CDR2 (germline): KGHSH, LQKENI. The CDR3 nucleotides are TGTGCCAGCTCACCGGGACAGTCCGAAAAACTGTTTTTT. This sequence encodes CASSPGQSEKLFF.

This clonotype has only a few counts. This chain joins TRBV6-5 and TRBJ2-1; 8 positions agree with TRBD2. V gave up 2 bases and J gave up 10 bases; unmatched junction bases: 7. This CDR3 is built from 14 residues. Germline V gene lookup returns CDR1 MNHEY and CDR2 SVGAGI. The CDR3 nucleotides read TGTGCCAGCAGTTACGTTCGGGGGGGCGGCGAGCAGTTCTTC. Amino acid sequence: CASSYVRGGGEQFF.

The chain has TRBV5-1 and TRBJ1-2; TRBD1 is a possible D gene (6 bases). With 4 bases removed from V and 7 bases from J, the gap between germline ends came to 23 bases. The germline V gene encodes CDR1 SGHRS and CDR2 YFSETQ. The CDR3 consists of 16 residues. Written as DNA, the CDR3 is TGCGCCAGCAGCCCCGAGGACAGTCAGGGGCTGCGTGGCTACACCTTC. Protein product: CASSPEDSQGLRGYTF.

This clonotype was recorded a few times. This chain joins TRBV27 and TRBJ1-5; perhaps TRBD1 as D (5 bases). The germline V gene has CDR1 MNHEY and CDR2 SMNVEV (reference sequence). The CDR3 is 12 amino acids. Trimming stripped 6 bases from V and 7 bases from J, with 10 bases between. The CDR3: CASSRDAQPQHF. The CDR3 DNA reads TGTGCCAGCAGCAGGGATGCGCAGCCCCAGCATTTT.

This clonotype was found a few times. V gene TRBV12-3 or TRBV12-4 combines with J gene TRBJ1-4; D gene uncertain. V lost 5 bases and J lost 5, with 15 bases in between. The CDR3 totals 15 residues. The CDR3 protein is CASSPTGQLNEKLFF. As DNA, the CDR3 is TGTGCCAGCAGTCCTACCGGGCAACTAAATGAAAAACTGTTTTTT.

This clonotype was detected a few times. V and J are TRBV9 and TRBJ2-1, with TRBD2 matching over 9 bases. The junction had 8 bases not matched to a gene; V was cut back by 4 bases and J by 6 bases. CDR3 length: 15 residues. CDR1 is SGDLS and CDR2 is YYNGEE in the germline V gene. The CDR3 reads CASSISGGSFNEQFF. The CDR3 DNA reads as TGTGCCAGCAGCATCAGCGGGGGGTCTTTCAATGAGCAGTTCTTC. Variable domain in full (rest from reference TRBV9 and TRBJ2-1): DSGVTQTPKHLITATGQRVTLRCSPRSGDLSVYWYQQSLDQGLQFLIQYYNGEERAKGNILERFSAQQFPDLHSELNLSSLELGDSALYFCASSISGGSFNEQFFGPGTRLTVL.

The rearrangement uses TRBV9 and TRBJ2-7; the D gene is possibly TRBD2 (6 bases). The length of the CDR3 is 16 residues. Germline V lookup: CDR1 SGDLS, CDR2 YYNGEE. V shed 0 bases and J shed 3 bases, with 16 bases lying between them. The CDR3 sequence is CASSVGLGGSVYEQYF. CDR3 DNA sequence: TGTGCCAGCAGCGTAGGGTTGGGGGGATCCGTCTACGAGCAGTACTTC.

In nucleotides, the CDR3 is TGTGCCAGCAGCCAACAAATCGACAGGGGGCAAGGGTCCTACGAGCAGTTCTTC. Translating it yields CASSQQIDRGQGSYEQFF. The chain has TRBV4-2 and TRBJ2-1; 10 bases fit TRBD1. Germline-derived CDR1 and CDR2 are LGHNA and YNFKEQ. Germline trimming cut 2 bases from V and 10 bases from J; bases unmatched to any gene: 17. The CDR3 covers 18 residues.

Ten or more counts support this clonotype. The chain recombines TRBV29-1 with TRBJ1-2; no definite D call. The CDR3 extends over 13 amino acids. Germline CDR1 SQVTM, CDR2 ANQGSEA. V was trimmed by 3 bases and J by 1 base, leaving 9 bases between them. CDR3 nucleotides: TGCAGCGTTGAGGGGAGCCTTAACTATGGCTACACCTTC. It is translated as CSVEGSLNYGYTF. The variable domain in full, with the rest retrieved from reference TRBV29-1 and TRBJ1-2, is SAVISQKPSRDICQRGTSLTIQCQVDSQVTMMFWYRQQPGQSLTLIATANQGSEATYESGFVIDKFPISRPNLTFSTLTVSNMSPEDSSIYLCSVEGSLNYGYTFGSGTRLTVV.

This sequence joins TRBV20-1 and TRBJ2-3; TRBD2 aligns across 8 bases. Germline V lookup: CDR1 DFQATT, CDR2 SNEGSKA (reference sequence). The CDR3 is 16 residues long. V dropped 1 base and J dropped 1; count of bases not matched to a gene: 7. Written as DNA, the CDR3 is TGCAGTGCTAGAGGTAAACTAGCGGTGGGCACAGATACGCAGTATTTT. Amino acid sequence: CSARGKLAVGTDTQYF.

The gene calls are TRBV6-6 and TRBJ2-5; no definite D call. The germline V and J ends were trimmed by 1 base and 2 bases, with 11 bases remaining between them. The CDR3 extends over 15 amino acids. CDR1 MNHNY and CDR2 SVGAGI come from the germline V gene (reference sequence). CDR3 sequence: CASSYLAVSQETQYF. The CDR3 DNA sequence: TGTGCCAGCAGTTACTTGGCAGTCTCTCAAGAGACCCAGTACTTC.

This chain joins TRBV6-1 and TRBJ2-7; weak D call: TRBD1 (5 bases). The CDR3 has 13 amino acids. Trimming pared 7 bases from V and 6 bases from J, leaving 16 bases between. Germline assignment: CDR1 MNHNS and CDR2 SASEGT. CDR3 residues: CASTPGKGTEQYF. For the CDR3, the DNA is TGTGCCAGCACTCCAGGGAAGGGTACCGAGCAGTACTTC.

The genes are TRBV11-1 and TRBJ2-7, with D perhaps TRBD2 (6 bases). The J call is doubtful: the DNA matches TRBJ2-5 better. The CDR3 loop spans 15 amino acids. The germline V gene has CDR1 SGHAT and CDR2 FQDESV (reference sequence). DNA for the CDR3: TGTGCCAGCAGCGAGACTAGTAGGTCGCTAGAGACCCAGTACTTC. Protein sequence: CASSETSRSLETQYF.

This clonotype was picked up a small number of times. This chain uses TRBV9 with TRBJ2-3; 11 nucleotides align to TRBD2. The trim removed 1 base at V and 4 bases at J, leaving 8 bases unmatched. Germline V gene sequence: CDR1 SGDLS, CDR2 YYNGEE. The CDR3 extends over 17 amino acids. This chain's CDR3 is CASSVRTSGGPADTQYF. CDR3 in DNA: TGTGCCAGCAGCGTACGAACTAGCGGGGGCCCCGCAGATACGCAGTATTTT.

This clonotype has only a few counts. The J gene is TRBJ2-3, the V gene TRBV6-7; D not certain. TRBV6-7 has ORF status, its function being uncertain. This CDR3 has 15 amino acids. V dropped 0 bases and J dropped 7 bases, with 14 bases sitting between them. This chain's CDR3 is CASSYSRSPNHTQYF. CDR3 DNA: TGTGCCAGCAGTTACTCGCGCAGTCCGAACCATACGCAGTATTTT.

This sequence joins TRBV10-3 and TRBJ2-1; possibly TRBD1 or TRBD2 for D (5 bases each). Germline V gives CDR1 ENHRY, CDR2 SYGVKD. V was pared by 9 bases and J by 10 bases, with 16 bases between. The CDR3 has 12 amino acids. CDR3 amino acids: CAMGPAIDEQFF. The CDR3 DNA follows: TGTGCCATGGGACCAGCAATAGACGAGCAGTTCTTC.

This clonotype was picked up a small number of times. V and J are TRBV10-3 and TRBJ2-3; 13 bases align to TRBD2. In germline, CDR1 is ENHRY, CDR2 SYGVKD. The CDR3 runs to 15 residues. The V and J ends lost 7 bases and 2 bases, in that order; junction bases with no gene match: 3. CDR3 sequence reads: CAINGLAGVTDTQYF. In DNA, the CDR3 is TGTGCCATCAATGGACTAGCGGGAGTCACAGATACGCAGTATTTT.

Details on this clonotype: A read error is possible here, since a much larger clone lies one base away. V usage is TRBV20-1 and J usage is TRBJ2-7; tentatively, D is TRBD1 or TRBD2 (5 bases each). The CDR3 is 13 residues long. Trimming took off 8 bases at V and 4 bases at J, with 18 bases between the two ends. Germline V gives CDR1 DFQATT, CDR2 SNEGSKA (reference sequence). CDR3 protein: CSTDHRGLYEQYF. As DNA, the CDR3 is TGCAGTACGGATCATCGGGGCCTTTACGAGCAGTACTTC.

V usage is TRBV4-1 and J usage is TRBJ2-5; 9 positions match TRBD1. From germline, CDR1 is MGHRA and CDR2 YSYEKL. The CDR3 is made up of 17 amino acids. J gave up 2 bases and V 0 bases, and 7 bases lay outside the gene matches. The CDR3 coding sequence is TGCGCCAGCAGCCAAGAGGAAACTGGACAGGGGCAAGAGACCCAGTACTTC. Encoded protein: CASSQEETGQGQETQYF.

The chain recombines TRBV12-3 or TRBV12-4 with TRBJ2-3, with D perhaps assigned TRBD1 or TRBD2 (6 bases each). Trimming removed 3 bases at V and 8 bases at J, with 21 bases between. CDR3 length equals 16 residues. The DNA for the CDR3 is TGTGCCAGCAGTTTTCGGTCGGGGGCCCTTCCAGGTACGCAGTATTTT. Protein: CASSFRSGALPGTQYF.

The V call is TRBV7-9, the J call TRBJ2-4; D possibly matches TRBD1 or TRBD2 (6 bases each). The V and J ends lost 5 bases and 5 bases respectively, with 13 bases between them. Germline lookup yields CDR1 SEHNR and CDR2 FQNEAQ (reference sequence). There are 14 residues in the CDR3. This CDR3 reads CASSARGAENIQYF. The CDR3 DNA follows: TGTGCCAGCAGCGCAAGGGGGGCAGAAAACATTCAGTACTTC.